Given below is one T cell receptor (beta chain) in context. Germline-derived CDR1 and CDR2 are SGHVS and FQNEAQ. Trimming left V 5 bases short and J 9 bases short, with 17 bases between. CDR3 length equals 14 residues. The sample comes from a study of shared clonotypes between healthy human individuals. Genomic DNA of each subset was evenly split across several immunoSEQ plates. In the original workflow: There were no quality scores in the junction-only immunoSEQ sequences, so filtering differed. TCRdb's copy holds only in-frame clones and misses some; the assay was immunoSEQ multiplex PCR. The V and J calls and clone size come from that table; D and trimming were worked out from the DNA. The table includes hundreds of thousands of clones, around 81% detected once.

The gene calls are TRBV7-8 and TRBJ1-5, with D perhaps TRBD1 (6 bases). Sequenced sample: PBMCs. This receptor was obtained from a woman in her 40s in good health. Some clones in this sample may be carry-over from other donors' samples. CDR3 protein: CASSPLGAVGPQHF. The CDR3, as DNA: TGTGCCAGCAGCCCGTTGGGGGCTGTCGGGCCCCAGCATTTT. The variable domain in full, with the rest retrieved from reference TRBV7-8 and TRBJ1-5, is GAGVSQSPRYKVAKRGQDVALRCDPISGHVSLFWYQQALGQGPEFLTYFQNEAQLDKSGLPSDRFFAERPEGSVSTLKIQRTQQEDSAVYLCASSPLGAVGPQHFGDGTRLSIL.